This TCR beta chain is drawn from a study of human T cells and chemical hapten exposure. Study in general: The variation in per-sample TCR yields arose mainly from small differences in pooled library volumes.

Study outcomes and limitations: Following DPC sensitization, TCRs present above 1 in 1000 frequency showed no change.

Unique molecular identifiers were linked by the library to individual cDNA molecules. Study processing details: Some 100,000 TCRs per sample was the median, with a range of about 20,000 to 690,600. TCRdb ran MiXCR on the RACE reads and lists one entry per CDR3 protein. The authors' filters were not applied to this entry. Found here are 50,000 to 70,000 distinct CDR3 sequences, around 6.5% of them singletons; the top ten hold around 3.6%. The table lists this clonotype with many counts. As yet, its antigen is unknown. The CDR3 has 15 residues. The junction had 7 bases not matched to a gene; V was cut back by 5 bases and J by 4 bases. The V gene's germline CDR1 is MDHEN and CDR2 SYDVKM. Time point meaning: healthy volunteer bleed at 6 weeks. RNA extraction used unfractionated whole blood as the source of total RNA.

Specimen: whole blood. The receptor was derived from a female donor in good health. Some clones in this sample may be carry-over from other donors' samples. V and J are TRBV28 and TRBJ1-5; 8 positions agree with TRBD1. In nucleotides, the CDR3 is TGTGCCAGCAGTCCCGGGACAGGCCGAAATCAGCCCCAGCATTTT. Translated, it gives CASSPGTGRNQPQHF.